This is a list of T cell receptor beta chains from one sample in a study of CXCR3-negative and CXCR3-positive naive CD8 T cells. Reanalyzing the 5' RACE reads, TCRdb keeps one entry per CDR3 protein, without DNA. Its table records around 140,000 distinct CDR3 sequences. Sample: naive CXCR3+ CD8+ T cells from blood. The receptors come from a human donor in good health. Some clones in this sample may be carry-over from other donors' samples. CDR3s include the opening cysteine and the closing phenylalanine or tryptophan.

j_call: TRBJ1-2; v_call: TRBV6-2/TRBV6-3; cdr3_aa: CASSSWTGGDGYTF
j_call: TRBJ2-7; v_call: TRBV7-6; cdr3_aa: CASSIGTGGSYEQYF
j_call: TRBJ2-7; v_call: TRBV6-6; cdr3_aa: CASSYSVERDLGEQYF
j_call: TRBJ2-5; v_call: TRBV4-1; cdr3_aa: CASSHPQRGGRETQYF
j_call: TRBJ2-7; v_call: TRBV28; cdr3_aa: CASSLLAGETYEQYF
j_call: TRBJ2-1; v_call: TRBV16; cdr3_aa: CASSPYRYNEHFF
j_call: TRBJ2-3; v_call: TRBV12-3/TRBV12-4; cdr3_aa: CASSPGLTSTDTQYF
j_call: TRBJ2-7; v_call: TRBV6-6; cdr3_aa: CAAGPSGGTYEQYF
j_call: TRBJ2-2; v_call: TRBV29-1; cdr3_aa: CSVVRGATGELFF
j_call: TRBJ2-7; v_call: TRBV20-1; cdr3_aa: CSASLTGTATYEQYF
j_call: TRBJ2-3; v_call: TRBV12-3/TRBV12-4; cdr3_aa: CAAGGTDTQYF
j_call: TRBJ1-4; v_call: TRBV5-6; cdr3_aa: CASSSGPRAGEKLFF
j_call: TRBJ2-3; v_call: TRBV28; cdr3_aa: CASSVDGEDTQYF
j_call: TRBJ1-1; v_call: TRBV7-9; cdr3_aa: CASSLVLGPNTEAFF
j_call: TRBJ2-7; v_call: TRBV20-1; cdr3_aa: CSARDQTGTSGVAEASSYEQYF
j_call: TRBJ2-2; v_call: TRBV7-9; cdr3_aa: CASRDSGTGASAGELFF
j_call: TRBJ2-3; v_call: TRBV5-1; cdr3_aa: CASARGADTQYF
j_call: TRBJ2-7; v_call: TRBV13; cdr3_aa: CASSHITTGTYEQYF
j_call: TRBJ2-1; v_call: TRBV11-3; cdr3_aa: CASSPPDSYNEQFF
j_call: TRBJ2-3; v_call: TRBV5-4; cdr3_aa: CASSLGGGADTQYF
j_call: TRBJ2-5; v_call: TRBV6-2/TRBV6-3; cdr3_aa: CASSSNSVLGQETQYF
j_call: TRBJ2-7; v_call: TRBV7-2; cdr3_aa: CASSLRVRASSTSYEQYF
j_call: TRBJ2-3; v_call: TRBV14; cdr3_aa: CASSQLPGQGASSTDTQYF
j_call: TRBJ2-7; v_call: TRBV7-9; cdr3_aa: CASSLDIGLAGLEQYF
j_call: TRBJ2-5; v_call: TRBV3-1; cdr3_aa: CASSQEFKQETQYF
j_call: TRBJ1-6; v_call: TRBV27; cdr3_aa: CASSCGGNSPLHF